The 26 T cell receptor beta chains given below trace back to one sample, sequenced in a study of metastatic and nonmetastatic thyroid tumors. TCRdb re-clonotyped the PCR reads through MiXCR. The sample lists about 40,000 clones, 13% seen once, with roughly 9.5% in the top ten. No treatment of any kind had been given to any patient before thyroid surgery. Sequencing used blood. Receptors were obtained from a female donor with papillary thyroid cancer or a benign thyroid nodule (not recorded which). Some clones in this sample may be carry-over from other donors' samples.

This clone was recorded at least ten times. This sequence joins TRBV20-1 and TRBJ2-3; 8 bases fit TRBD2. J gave up 4 bases and V 6 bases, and 6 bases lay outside the gene matches. The CDR3 consists of 13 residues. Germline V gives CDR1 DFQATT, CDR2 SNEGSKA (reference sequence). CDR3 DNA: TGCAGTGCCCTCGGGAGGGCAGCAGATACGCAGTATTTT. It specifies CSALGRAADTQYF.

This clone showed up just a few times. The germline gene is not matched at one end of the junction; a read error may be the cause. The chain employs TRBV5-8 and TRBJ1-3, with D possibly TRBD1 on 5 matching bases. CDR1 SGHTS and CDR2 YDEGEE come from the germline V gene. This CDR3 is 15 amino acids long. The CDR3: CASTLGVSSGNTIYF. In DNA form, the CDR3 reads TGTGCCAGCACCTTGGGGGTGAGCTCTGGAAACACCATATATTTT.

This clone was seen many times. The chain carries TRBV3-1 and TRBJ2-1; D is unresolved. V lost 5 bases, J lost 8 bases, and 10 bases lay in between. From germline, CDR1 is LGHDT and CDR2 YNNKEL (reference sequence). The CDR3 extends over 12 amino acids. CDR3 nucleotide sequence: TGTGCCAGCAGCTCCAAGCACGATGAGCAGTTCTTC. It translates to CASSSKHDEQFF.

Comments on this clone: A much larger clone differs by one base, so this may be a read error. This chain links TRBV18 with TRBJ2-7; D gene ambiguous. The CDR3 length is 12 residues. Germline loops: CDR1 KGHSH, CDR2 LQKENI. V was trimmed by 5 bases and J by 3 bases, leaving 8 bases between them. The CDR3: CASSSELYEQYF. CDR3 nucleotides: TGTGCCAGCTCAAGCGAACTCTACGAGCAGTACTTC. Complete variable domain (other parts from reference TRBV18 and TRBJ2-7): NAGVMQNPRHLVRRRGQEARLRCSPMKGHSHVYWYRQLPEEGLKFMVYLQKENIIDESGMPKERFSAEFPKEGPSILRIQQVVRGDSAAYFCASSSELYEQYFGPGTRLTVT.

The rearrangement links TRBV5-4 to TRBJ2-7, with 8 bases aligning to TRBD2. V shed 0 bases and J 2 bases; nucleotides not matched to a gene: 4. Germline CDR1 and CDR2: SGHNT and YYREEE (reference sequence). The CDR3 contains 15 residues. In nucleotides, the CDR3 is TGTGCCAGCAGCTTGGCCCCGCGGGGGGCCTACGAGCAGTACTTC. It encodes CASSLAPRGAYEQYF.

This clone was detected many times. V gene TRBV20-1 combines with J gene TRBJ1-1; D may be TRBD1 (6 bases). In germline, CDR1 is DFQATT, CDR2 SNEGSKA (reference sequence). CDR3 size: 15 residues. Trimming removed 0 bases from V and 1 base from J, with 12 bases in between. The CDR3 coding sequence is TGCAGTGCTAGAGATCGGGGGCTGTGGAACACTGAAGCTTTCTTT. Its protein product is CSARDRGLWNTEAFF.

This clone is medium-sized. The rearrangement uses TRBV6-2 or TRBV6-3 and TRBJ1-2; D unclear. Germline V gene lookup returns CDR1 MNHEY and CDR2 SVGEGT. This CDR3 is built from 13 residues. V was pared by 2 bases and J by 7 bases, with 11 bases between. CDR3 coding DNA: TGTGCCAGCAGTTACGGGAGCGTTGGTGGCTACACCTTC. This codes for CASSYGSVGGYTF.

This chain uses TRBV9 with TRBJ2-7; D unclear. Deletions cut 4 bases from V and 2 bases from J, with 1 base between. CDR3 length equals 10 residues. Per the germline V gene, CDR1 is SGDLS and CDR2 is YYNGEE. In DNA form, the CDR3 reads TGTGCCAGCAGCCCCTACGAGCAGTACTTC. This gives the protein CASSPYEQYF.

This clone occurred many times. The rearrangement links TRBV2 to TRBJ2-3, with a tentative D call TRBD2 (6 bases). There are 12 residues in the CDR3. In germline, CDR1 is SNHLY, CDR2 FYNNEI. The V and J ends lost 6 bases and 7 bases respectively, with 11 bases between them. The CDR3 is CASRGLVHTQYF. Here the CDR3 DNA reads TGTGCCAGCAGGGGACTCGTCCATACGCAGTATTTT.

The sample holds many counts of this clone. This chain connects TRBV25-1 to TRBJ1-6, with a weak D call TRBD1 (5 bases). CDR1 and CDR2 (germline): MGHDK, SYGVNS. The CDR3 contains 13 residues. Between the trimmed V and J ends, which lost 4 bases and 7 bases, there was a span of 8 bases. The CDR3 coding sequence is TGTGCCAGCAGTGTCGGGGACAATTCACCCCTCCACTTT. It yields the protein CASSVGDNSPLHF.

This clone was counted only a few times. The same CDR3 arises from other DNA sequences in this sample as well. The chain recombines TRBV7-9 with TRBJ2-5, with 7 bases aligning to TRBD1. Germline CDR1 reads SEHNR; CDR2 reads FQNEAQ (reference sequence). The CDR3 covers 14 residues. V gave up 6 bases and J gave up 5 bases; unmatched junction bases: 9. The CDR3, as DNA: TGTGCCAGCAGGACGCAAACAGGGGACGAGACCCAGTACTTC. Its protein is CASRTQTGDETQYF.

The table lists this clone with many counts. This sequence joins TRBV11-3 and TRBJ2-7; maybe TRBD1 (6 bases). Germline values: CDR1 SGHNT, CDR2 YENEEA. The V end lost 8 bases, the J end lost 9 bases, and 20 bases lay between the germline ends. The CDR3 is 13 amino acids. This CDR3 is CASPRRGFLGQYF. CDR3 in DNA: TGTGCCAGCCCCCGAAGGGGGTTCTTAGGGCAGTACTTC.

Remarks on this clone: At one of its ends the junction is not consistent with the germline gene, which may arise from a read error. The chain combines TRBV5-1 with TRBJ2-2; D is ambiguous. The CDR3 has 16 residues. Germline CDR1 reads SGHRS; CDR2 reads YFSETQ. The CDR3 region is CASSFWLLAGTVELFF. Here the CDR3 DNA reads TGCGCCAGCAGCTTCTGGCTCCTGGCCGGCACCGTGGAGCTGTTTTTT.

On this clone: A read error is possible here, since a much larger clone lies one base away. The chain joins TRBV29-1 to TRBJ2-5; D is uncertain. Trimming took off 5 bases at V and 7 bases at J, with 8 bases between the two ends. CDR3 length equals 10 residues. Looked up from germline, CDR1 is SQVTM and CDR2 is ANQGSEA. The CDR3 DNA is TGCAGCGTTCTTCGGGCGACCCAGTACTTC. Translating gives CSVLRATQYF.

The chain joins TRBV6-1 to TRBJ1-2; D possibly corresponds to TRBD1 (5 bases). The CDR3 contains 13 residues. Germline V gene sequence: CDR1 MNHNS, CDR2 SASEGT. Trimming cost V 6 bases and J 2 bases, with 10 bases left between them. The chain's CDR3 is CASSPTVNYGYTF. CDR3 in DNA: TGTGCCAGCAGCCCGACAGTGAACTATGGCTACACCTTC.

CDR3 DNA sequence: TGTGCCAGCAGCCTACAGGAAATCTGGCAGCGGGACGAGCAGTACTTC. Translated, it gives CASSLQEIWQRDEQYF. The chain joins TRBV11-2 to TRBJ2-7, with a tentative D call TRBD2 (6 bases). V was pared by 5 bases and J by 5 bases, with 22 bases between. CDR1 is SGHAT and CDR2 is FQNNGV in the germline V gene. The CDR3 runs 16 residues.

This clone was seen at least ten times. The J gene is TRBJ2-5, the V gene TRBV30, with TRBD2 matching over 9 bases. Per germline, CDR1 GTSNPN and CDR2 SVGIG (reference sequence). Trimming removed 4 bases from V and 6 bases from J; junction bases left unmatched: 3. The CDR3 has 12 amino acids. As DNA, the CDR3 is TGTGCCTGGACGACTAGCGGAAAGACCCAGTACTTC. Its protein is CAWTTSGKTQYF.

This clone was counted between two and nine times. The chain has TRBV28 and TRBJ2-7, with D maybe TRBD2 (6 bases). The length of the CDR3 is 14 residues. Germline assignment: CDR1 MDHEN and CDR2 SYDVKM. Deletions cut 6 bases from V and 3 bases from J, with 15 bases between. CDR3 sequence: CASRLREVLYEQYF. The CDR3 DNA reads as TGTGCCAGCAGGCTGAGGGAGGTCCTCTACGAGCAGTACTTC.

This clone was counted ten times or more. This chain links TRBV30 with TRBJ1-2; no clear D gene. This CDR3 has 11 amino acids. Trimming left V 1 base short and J 7 bases short, with 7 bases between. The germline V gene has CDR1 GTSNPN and CDR2 SVGIG (reference sequence). The CDR3 sequence: CAWSGTRGYTF. The CDR3 coding sequence is TGTGCCTGGAGTGGCACTCGTGGCTACACCTTC. The variable domain in full, completed from reference TRBV30 and TRBJ1-2, reads SQTIHQWPATLVQPVGSPLSLECTVEGTSNPNLYWYRQAAGRGLQLLFYSVGIGQISSEVPQNLSASRPQDRQFILSSKKLLLSDSGFYLCAWSGTRGYTFGSGTRLTVV.

The sample holds many counts of this clone. The chain joins TRBV11-2 to TRBJ2-7; either TRBD1 or TRBD2 may supply D (5 bases each). Trimming pared 1 base from V and 6 bases from J, leaving 10 bases between. This CDR3 spans 13 amino acids. The germline gives CDR1 SGHAT, CDR2 FQNNGV. CDR3 sequence reads: CASSLVPGTEQYF. CDR3 nucleotide sequence: TGTGCCAGCAGCTTAGTACCTGGGACCGAGCAGTACTTC.

The chain has TRBV27 and TRBJ2-1; 10 positions agree with TRBD2. The CDR3 runs to 16 residues. The V and J ends lost 6 bases and 3 bases, in that order; junction bases with no gene match: 8. CDR1 is MNHEY and CDR2 is SMNVEV in the germline V gene (reference sequence). This CDR3 is CASRSLAGGFYNEQFF. CDR3 coding DNA: TGTGCCAGCAGATCATTAGCGGGAGGTTTCTACAATGAGCAGTTCTTC.

This clone was recorded many times. The V and J genes are TRBV7-9 and TRBJ2-1; weak D call: TRBD2 (6 bases). V shed 5 bases and J shed 6 bases, with 11 bases lying between them. The CDR3 extends over 13 amino acids. Germline V gene data show CDR1 as SEHNR and CDR2 as FQNEAQ (reference sequence). CDR3 in DNA: TGTGCCAGCAGCCTGACGACTAGCAATGAGCAGTTCTTC. Translation gives CASSLTTSNEQFF.

This clone has a count of ten or more. V gene TRBV5-1 combines with J gene TRBJ2-1; 11 bases are shared with TRBD2. Germline-derived CDR1 and CDR2 are SGHRS and YFSETQ. The CDR3 consists of 15 residues. Trimming removed 4 bases from V and 8 bases from J; junction bases left unmatched: 8. The CDR3 region is CASSILSGRADEQFF. In DNA form, the CDR3 reads TGCGCCAGCAGCATCCTTAGCGGGAGGGCCGATGAGCAGTTCTTC. The full variable domain, in which reference TRBV5-1 and TRBJ2-1 provide the parts outside the CDR3, is KAGVTQTPRYLIKTRGQQVTLSCSPISGHRSVSWYQQTPGQGLQFLFEYFSETQRNKGNFPGRFSGRQFSNSRSEMNVSTLELGDSALYLCASSILSGRADEQFFGPGTRLTVL.

The chain is built from TRBV11-1 and TRBJ2-1; 13 bases map to TRBD2. Germline V CDR1 and CDR2: SGHAT, FQDESV (reference sequence). The V segment lost 1 base and the J segment 4 bases; nucleotides outside the gene matches: 4. This CDR3 has 17 residues. CDR3 nucleotide sequence: TGTGCCAGCAGCTTAGTTCGGACTAGCGGGAGTTACAATGAGCAGTTCTTC. This translates into CASSLVRTSGSYNEQFF.

In this sample, this clone turned up many times. This rearrangement joins TRBV6-1 to TRBJ1-1; D is ambiguous. Germline lookup yields CDR1 MNHNS and CDR2 SASEGT. The CDR3 runs to 12 residues. Trimming stripped 7 bases from V and 0 bases from J, with 6 bases between. The CDR3 loop reads CASNRLNTEAFF. CDR3 sequence (DNA): TGTGCCAGCAACCGGCTGAACACTGAAGCTTTCTTT.

This clone has a count of ten or more. The gene calls are TRBV4-2 and TRBJ2-5; possibly TRBD2 for D (5 bases). The CDR3 totals 13 residues. The germline V gene encodes CDR1 LGHNA and CDR2 YNFKEQ. The V and J ends lost 2 bases and 5 bases respectively, with 9 bases between them. CDR3 sequence reads: CASSQSTGETQYF. The CDR3, as DNA: TGTGCCAGCAGCCAAAGTACGGGGGAGACCCAGTACTTC.